A single sample gave rise to the 26 T cell receptor beta chains below, sequenced in a study of blood T cell repertoires in COVID-19. Using immunoSEQ multiplex PCR, the repertoire was profiled, and TCRdb retains in-frame clones only, with some absent. The top ten hold over 6.5% of the sample, which has roughly 100,000 clones, around three quarters seen once. Material for sequencing was peripheral blood. All receptors come from a man aged 70 or older with acute or convalescent COVID-19.

The rearrangement joins TRBV7-8 to TRBJ2-1; 8 bases agree with TRBD2. The length of the CDR3 is 15 residues. Per germline, CDR1 SGHVS and CDR2 FQNEAQ. V gave up 3 bases and J gave up 10 bases; unmatched junction bases: 11. CDR3 loop: CASSFSGGGTAEQFF. The DNA of the CDR3 is TGTGCCAGCAGCTTCAGTGGCGGGGGGACGGCCGAGCAGTTCTTC.

This clone was found many times. The chain links TRBV29-1 to TRBJ1-1, with TRBD1 matching 7 bases. Germline CDR1 SQVTM, CDR2 ANQGSEA. This CDR3 is built from 12 residues. J lost 4 bases, V lost 6 bases, and 5 bases had no gene match. The CDR3 reads CSVYRDSTEAFF. The CDR3 coding sequence is TGCAGCGTCTACCGGGACAGCACTGAAGCTTTCTTT.

This clone has a single count. The V gene is TRBV18, the J gene TRBJ1-2, with D maybe TRBD1 (5 bases). Germline loops: CDR1 KGHSH, CDR2 LQKENI. This CDR3 is built from 12 residues. V was pared by 4 bases and J by 8 bases, with 11 bases between. CDR3 sequence reads: CASSQQAGGYTF. The CDR3 coding sequence is TGTGCCAGCTCACAACAGGCTGGGGGCTACACCTTC.

The chain is built from TRBV6-5 and TRBJ1-5; no clear D. This CDR3 is 15 amino acids long. V gave up 8 bases and J gave up 0 bases, with 14 bases separating them. Germline CDR1 and CDR2: MNHEY and SVGAGI. The chain's CDR3 is CASSPQTLSNQPQHF. The CDR3 DNA follows: TGTGCCAGCTCCCCACAGACCCTTAGCAATCAGCCCCAGCATTTT.

The V call is TRBV19, the J call TRBJ1-3, with 7 bases identical to TRBD1. The CDR3 consists of 15 residues. The V and J ends lost 6 bases and 3 bases, in that order; junction bases with no gene match: 8. From germline, CDR1 is LNHDA and CDR2 SQIVND (reference sequence). CDR3 nucleotides: TGTGCCAGTAGACCTTTCGGACAGGATGGAAACACCATATATTTT. Its translation: CASRPFGQDGNTIYF.

The rearrangement uses TRBV28 and TRBJ2-2; 10 bases map to TRBD1. Germline V lookup: CDR1 MDHEN, CDR2 SYDVKM. There are 15 residues in the CDR3. V dropped 6 bases and J dropped 6; count of bases not matched to a gene: 7. The CDR3 DNA follows: TGTGCCAGCAGCCGCATTGGGACAGGGGCCGGGGAGCTGTTTTTT. Residues: CASSRIGTGAGELFF.

This clone has only a few counts. The chain is built from TRBV19 and TRBJ1-2; weak D call: TRBD1 (5 bases). There are 13 residues in the CDR3. Germline V gene lookup returns CDR1 LNHDA and CDR2 SQIVND (reference sequence). V shed 5 bases and J shed 6 bases, with 13 bases lying between them. CDR3 sequence (DNA): TGTGCCAGTAGTCTTTCGACAGTAAATGGCTACACCTTC. This translates into CASSLSTVNGYTF.

The J gene is TRBJ1-2, the V gene TRBV2; TRBD1 matches 7 bases. The length of the CDR3 is 15 residues. Germline V gene data show CDR1 as SNHLY and CDR2 as FYNNEI. With 7 bases clipped from V and 7 bases from J, the junction kept 15 bases outside the gene matches. The CDR3 bases are TGTGCCAGCATTCCCCAATCGACAGGGCCTGGTGGCTACACCTTC. It yields the protein CASIPQSTGPGGYTF.

V usage is TRBV28 and J usage is TRBJ2-7, with TRBD2 matching over 7 bases. This CDR3 is 14 amino acids long. CDR1 is MDHEN and CDR2 is SYDVKM in the germline V gene. After removal of 5 bases from V and 3 bases from J, the junction contained 7 bases not matched to a gene. CDR3 protein: CASSRGGLVYEQYF. For the CDR3, the DNA is TGTGCCAGCAGTAGGGGAGGGCTGGTCTACGAGCAGTACTTC.

The DNA for the CDR3 is TGCGCCAGCAGCCAAATCATGACAGGGGGGAACACTGAAGCTTTCTTT. Translating it yields CASSQIMTGGNTEAFF. The chain carries TRBV5-1 and TRBJ1-1; TRBD1 matches 9 bases. This CDR3 comprises 16 residues. Germline CDR1 is SGHRS and CDR2 is YFSETQ. V was pared by 4 bases and J by 1 base, with 8 bases of the junction left unmatched.

There are a few counts of this clone. The CDR3 bases are TGTGCCAGCAGCCAAGGACAGGGCTATCAGCCCCAGCATTTT. As protein: CASSQGQGYQPQHF. J is TRBJ1-5 and V is TRBV3-1 (or the pseudogene TRBV3-2), with TRBD1 matching over 7 bases. This CDR3 spans 14 amino acids. Germline CDR1 is LGHDT and CDR2 is YNNKEL (reference sequence). Unmatched junction bases numbered 2, after V lost 1 base and J lost 5 bases.

There are a few counts of this clone. The V call is TRBV3-1 (or the pseudogene TRBV3-2), the J call TRBJ2-7; D is unclear. The CDR3 covers 13 residues. Germline V gene sequence: CDR1 LGHDT, CDR2 YNNKEL (reference sequence). Deletions cut 2 bases from V and 6 bases from J, with 11 bases between. The CDR3 loop reads CASSQYGVGEQYF. The CDR3 DNA follows: TGTGCCAGCAGCCAATACGGTGTCGGCGAGCAGTACTTC.

The chain carries TRBV10-3 and TRBJ1-3, with 7 bases that match TRBD1. CDR1 is ENHRY, CDR2 SYGVKD, per germline. The V and J ends lost 4 bases and 0 bases, in that order; junction bases with no gene match: 3. This CDR3 has 15 residues. The CDR3 nucleotides read TGTGCCATCAGTGGTTCAGGGGGCTCTGGAAACACCATATATTTT. This encodes CAISGSGGSGNTIYF.

The chain combines TRBV19 with TRBJ1-2; D gene unclear. The CDR3 covers 19 residues. The germline V and J ends were trimmed by 1 base and 0 bases, with 21 bases remaining between them. Per germline, CDR1 LNHDA and CDR2 SQIVND (reference sequence). This chain's CDR3 is CASSIGMVARELTNYGYTF. CDR3 nucleotides: TGTGCCAGTAGTATAGGGATGGTGGCGAGGGAATTGACTAACTATGGCTACACCTTC.

This clone was counted once. The chain is built from TRBV28 and TRBJ1-4, with 9 bases lining up with TRBD1. The CDR3 extends over 15 amino acids. V gave up 5 bases and J gave up 5 bases; unmatched junction bases: 6. The germline CDR1 and CDR2 sequences are MDHEN and SYDVKM. CDR3 DNA: TGTGCCAGCAGTCAGCCGACAGGGGGAAATGAAAAACTGTTTTTT. Protein: CASSQPTGGNEKLFF.

In DNA, the CDR3 is TGTGCCAGCAGCCTCCGGGGTTCCCTCTTCGAGCAGTACGTC. Amino acid sequence: CASSLRGSLFEQYV. The V call is TRBV7-2, the J call TRBJ2-7, with D perhaps TRBD2 (5 bases). V dropped 5 bases and J dropped 6 bases, with 17 bases sitting between them. The CDR3 covers 14 residues. CDR1 is SGHTA and CDR2 is FQGNSA in the germline V gene.

This chain uses TRBV21-1 with TRBJ2-2; the DNA was not compared with TRBD1, the D call given in the table. TRBV21-1 is a documented pseudogene. This CDR3 is 21 amino acids long. The CDR3 protein is CASSKCALHGTGTANTGELFF. DNA for the CDR3: TGTGCCAGCAGCAAATGCGCCTTACATGGGACAGGGACCGCGAACACCGGGGAGCTGTTTTTT.

The chain recombines TRBV7-2 with TRBJ1-1; 9 nucleotides match TRBD1. The V and J ends lost 3 bases and 5 bases, in that order; junction bases with no gene match: 7. Germline CDR1 reads SGHTA; CDR2 reads FQGNSA. The CDR3 consists of 15 residues. The CDR3 nucleotides read TGTGCCAGCAGCTTCCAAACAGGGGGCGGGACTGAAGCTTTCTTT. Amino acid sequence: CASSFQTGGGTEAFF.

The genes are TRBV15 and TRBJ1-5, with D unresolved. Trimming removed 3 bases from V and 0 bases from J, with 9 bases in between. Germline V lookup: CDR1 LNHNV, CDR2 YYDKDF (reference sequence). The CDR3 is made up of 15 amino acids. This chain's CDR3 is CATSRDGSSNQPQHF. Written as DNA, the CDR3 is TGTGCCACCAGCAGGGACGGGAGTAGCAATCAGCCCCAGCATTTT.

J is TRBJ1-2 and V is TRBV2; D possibly corresponds to TRBD1 (6 bases). This CDR3 comprises 14 residues. The germline gives CDR1 SNHLY, CDR2 FYNNEI. With 7 bases removed from V and 8 bases from J, the gap between germline ends came to 20 bases. For the CDR3, the DNA is TGTGCCAGCATGAGCCAGGGGCCTATCGTGGGCTACACCTTC. Translated: CASMSQGPIVGYTF. Full variable domain (outside the CDR3, taken from reference TRBV2 and TRBJ1-2): EPEVTQTPSHQVTQMGQEVILRCVPISNHLYFYWYRQILGQKVEFLVSFYNNEISEKSEIFDDQFSVERPDGSNFTLKIRSTKLEDSAMYFCASMSQGPIVGYTFGSGTRLTVV.

This clone came up once. CDR3 nucleotides: TGCAGCGTTGAAGAGCGGGGGGCCCTCTACGAGCAGTACTTC. Protein product: CSVEERGALYEQYF. This rearrangement joins TRBV29-1 to TRBJ2-7, with TRBD2 matching 8 bases. Germline V gene sequence: CDR1 SQVTM, CDR2 ANQGSEA. The CDR3 extends over 14 amino acids. The V gene end was trimmed by 0 bases and the J gene end by 3 bases; junction bases not matched to a gene: 4.

The chain joins TRBV11-2 to TRBJ1-1; 7 bases are shared with TRBD1. With 4 bases clipped from V and 5 bases from J, the junction kept 13 bases outside the gene matches. Germline V CDR1 and CDR2: SGHAT, FQNNGV. This CDR3 has 16 amino acids. The CDR3: CASSSGQTDVGTEAFF. CDR3 coding DNA: TGTGCCAGCAGCTCGGGACAGACCGATGTTGGGACTGAAGCTTTCTTT.

The rearrangement joins TRBV6-6 to TRBJ2-7; TRBD1 might be the D (6 bases). Trimming stripped 6 bases from V and 4 bases from J, with 10 bases between. The V gene's germline CDR1 is MNHNY and CDR2 SVGAGI (reference sequence). CDR3 length: 12 amino acids. The CDR3 coding sequence is TGTGCCAGCAGCTTGGACAGTTACGAGCAGTACTTC. This encodes CASSLDSYEQYF.

This chain uses TRBV5-1 with TRBJ2-7; a weak D match, TRBD1 (6 bases). The V and J ends lost 0 bases and 2 bases respectively, with 12 bases between them. CDR3 length equals 15 residues. CDR1 is SGHRS, CDR2 YFSETQ, per germline. The CDR3: CASSLGGGLAYEQYF. The CDR3 coding sequence is TGCGCCAGCAGCTTGGGAGGGGGTCTCGCCTACGAGCAGTACTTC.

This clone appeared once. The chain uses TRBV28 and TRBJ2-7; D uncertain. The CDR3 extends over 12 amino acids. CDR1 is MDHEN, CDR2 SYDVKM, per germline. The V end lost 9 bases, the J end lost 3 bases, and 12 bases lay between the germline ends. CDR3 in amino acids: CARVKQFYEQYF. The CDR3 region has the DNA TGTGCCAGGGTAAAACAGTTCTACGAGCAGTACTTC.

The V and J genes are TRBV7-2 and TRBJ2-5; 7 positions match TRBD1. V lost 2 bases, J lost 5 bases, and 11 bases stayed unmatched. CDR3 length equals 16 residues. Germline assignment: CDR1 SGHTA and CDR2 FQGNSA. The CDR3 coding sequence is TGTGCCAGCAGCTTAAGGCGCTCGGGACAGCTTGAGACCCAGTACTTC. It is translated as CASSLRRSGQLETQYF.